This T cell receptor (beta chain) was retrieved from a study of OX40 agonist ivuxolimab in advanced cancers. Turning to the study itself: It was ivuxolimab, an agonistic anti-OX40 (CD134) antibody, that patients were treated with. Three partial responders included one hepatocellular carcinoma patient and two cutaneous melanoma patients.

Individuals having autoimmune disease history or systemic immunosuppression were not enrolled. Germline V gives CDR1 SGHRS, CDR2 YFSETQ. V shed 5 bases, J shed 3 bases, and the junction held 12 bases outside the gene matches. The CDR3 extends over 19 amino acids. This clone was picked up a small number of times. Other DNA sequences in the same sample also yield this CDR3. Assay used: immunoSEQ multiplex PCR; TCRdb lists only in-frame clones, some missing. This sample yields about 34,000 clones, of which roughly 80% are seen a single time; roughly 2.5% belongs to the top ten. The rearrangement joins TRBV5-1 to TRBJ2-6; 12 nucleotides agree with TRBD2. The material was CD4+ or CD8+ T cells sorted from blood, obtained in a trial of the OX40 agonist ivuxolimab. The origin of this receptor is an adult with an advanced solid tumor such as melanoma, head and neck, liver or kidney cancer. The CDR3 nucleotides read TGCGCCAGCAGTCTCCTCCCGACTAGCGGGAGTAGTGGGGCCAACGTCCTGACTTTC. Its translation: CASSLLPTSGSSGANVLTF.